Given below is one TCR beta chain in context. Its antigen is not known. Germline V lookup: CDR1 SGHDT, CDR2 YYEEEE. This CDR3 is 13 amino acids long. The V gene end was trimmed by 0 bases and the J gene end by 7 bases; junction bases not matched to a gene: 2. The entry originates in a study of cytomegalovirus exposure and HLA in healthy donors. Study-level findings and limits: Published work reported that the classifier diagnosed cytomegalovirus status with high specificity and sensitivity.

The PCR employed 60 Vbeta primers together with 13 Jbeta primers. Data came from immunoSEQ multiplex PCR; TCRdb stores just in-frame clones and leaves some out. The sample includes 130,000 or so clones, 75% to 85% of them seen just once. Though nominally healthy at sampling, donors likely had unrecorded immune exposures. The TCR was taken from a male donor in good health and CMV-seronegative. The gene calls are TRBV5-6 and TRBJ1-2; TRBD1 matches at 8 bases. The specimen sequenced was PBMCs. CDR3 bases: TGTGCCAGCAGCTTGGCGACAGGGGCTGGCTACACCTTC. This sequence encodes CASSLATGAGYTF.